Detailed here is one T cell receptor (beta chain). The record originates from a study of radiation and T cells in renal cell carcinoma. Time point described: baseline pretreatment blood. As to treatment: 15 Gy SBRT to primary tumor, nephrectomy 4 weeks later. V lost 1 base to trimming and J lost 1 base; unmatched junction nucleotides: 18. CDR1 is MNHNS, CDR2 SASEGT, per germline. The CDR3 consists of 21 residues. Measured with immunoSEQ multiplex PCR; TCRdb has only the in-frame clones, and not every one. The sample carries 94,000 or so clones, over 65% recorded once. This TCR derives from a man in his fifties or sixties with renal cell carcinoma. V gene TRBV6-1 combines with J gene TRBJ2-3, with TRBD1 matching 9 bases. The material sequenced was blood, taken from a patient whose treatment included radiotherapy and nephrectomy. The CDR3 DNA follows: TGTGCCAGCAGTGAAGAAGACAGGGGGACTGTTGGCCCTTGGGGCACAGATACGCAGTATTTT. This encodes CASSEEDRGTVGPWGTDTQYF.